This T cell receptor beta chain was identified in a study of CD8+ T cells in alopecia areata. In the study overall: It was oral tofacitinib, at 5 to 10 mg twice daily, that treated patients received.

The length of the CDR3 is 17 residues. Looked up from germline, CDR1 is SGHTA and CDR2 is FQGTGA. Trimming at V came to 6 bases and at J to 0 bases, leaving 5 bases not matched to a gene. The treatment here: oral pan-JAK inhibitor, 5-10 mg twice daily. RNA extraction was followed by reverse transcription into cDNA, which acted as the sequencing template. Sequencing used immunoSEQ multiplex PCR; TCRdb keeps in-frame clones, though not all of them. The table shows roughly 190,000 clones, with 60% occurring only once. Broader study findings: The study found tofacitinib significantly decreased scalp clonality and expanded CD8+ clones among the top 100. In scalp and blood, many expanded lesional clones persisted during tofacitinib.

This clone was seen a single time. Its antigen remains unidentified. The sample was CD4+ T cells sorted from blood, taken at week 24, from a patient treated with tofacitinib. The source of this sequence is a human donor with alopecia areata. The chain couples TRBV7-3 to TRBJ2-6; TRBD1 aligns across 10 bases. In DNA, the CDR3 is TGTGCCAGCAGTCCGGGACAGGGGCACTCTGGGGCCAACGTCCTGACTTTC. This encodes CASSPGQGHSGANVLTF.